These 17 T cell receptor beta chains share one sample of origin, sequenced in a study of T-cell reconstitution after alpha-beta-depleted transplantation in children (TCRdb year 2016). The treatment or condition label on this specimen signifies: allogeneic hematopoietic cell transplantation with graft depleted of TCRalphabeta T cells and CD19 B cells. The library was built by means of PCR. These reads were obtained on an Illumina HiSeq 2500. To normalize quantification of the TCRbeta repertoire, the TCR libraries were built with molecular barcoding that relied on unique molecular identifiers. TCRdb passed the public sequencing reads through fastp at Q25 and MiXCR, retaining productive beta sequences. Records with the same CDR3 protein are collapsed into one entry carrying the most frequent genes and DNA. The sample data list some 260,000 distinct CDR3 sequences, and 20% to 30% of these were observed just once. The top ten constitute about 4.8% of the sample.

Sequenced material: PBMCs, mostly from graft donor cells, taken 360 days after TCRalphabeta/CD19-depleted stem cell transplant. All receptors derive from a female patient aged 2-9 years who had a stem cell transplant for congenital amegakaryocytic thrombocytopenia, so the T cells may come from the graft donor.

CDR3 protein: CASSQVVGAEFF. The CDR3 bases are TGCGCCAGCAGCCAAGTTGTGGGCGCGGAGTTCTTC. The chain links TRBV4-1 to TRBJ2-1; D unresolved. This CDR3 region has 12 residues. Looked up from germline, CDR1 is MGHRA and CDR2 is YSYEKL. With 1 base removed from V and 14 bases from J, the gap between germline ends came to 12 bases.

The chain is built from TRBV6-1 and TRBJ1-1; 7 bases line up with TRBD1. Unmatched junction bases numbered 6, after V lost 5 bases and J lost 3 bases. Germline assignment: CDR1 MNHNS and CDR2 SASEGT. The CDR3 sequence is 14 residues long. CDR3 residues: CASSRSGGHTEAFF. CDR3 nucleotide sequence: TGTGCCAGCAGTCGTTCAGGGGGGCACACTGAAGCTTTCTTT.

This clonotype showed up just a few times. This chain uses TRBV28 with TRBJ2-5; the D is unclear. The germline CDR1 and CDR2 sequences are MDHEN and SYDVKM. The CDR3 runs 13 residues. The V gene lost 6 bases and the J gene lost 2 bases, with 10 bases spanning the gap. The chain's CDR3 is CASRYSVQETQYF. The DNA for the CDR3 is TGTGCCAGCAGATACTCCGTTCAAGAGACCCAGTACTTC.

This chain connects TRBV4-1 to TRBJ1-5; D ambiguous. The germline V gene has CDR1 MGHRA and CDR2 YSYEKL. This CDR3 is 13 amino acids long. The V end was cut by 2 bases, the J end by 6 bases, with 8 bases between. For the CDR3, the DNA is TGCGCCAGCAGCCAATTCCTTTCTCAGCCCCAGCATTTT. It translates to CASSQFLSQPQHF.

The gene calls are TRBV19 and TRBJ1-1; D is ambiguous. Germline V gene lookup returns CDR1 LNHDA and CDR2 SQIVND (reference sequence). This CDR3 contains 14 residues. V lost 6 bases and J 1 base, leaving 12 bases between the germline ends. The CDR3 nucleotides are TGTGCCAGTAGCTCCTCGACGGAGAACACTGAAGCTTTCTTT. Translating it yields CASSSSTENTEAFF.

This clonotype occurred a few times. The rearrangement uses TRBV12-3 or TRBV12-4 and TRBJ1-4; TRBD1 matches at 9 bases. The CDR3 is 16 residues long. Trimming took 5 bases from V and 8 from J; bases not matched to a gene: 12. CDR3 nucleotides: TGTGCCAGCAGTCCCATGTGGGGACAGGGTGAGGAAAAACTGTTTTTT. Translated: CASSPMWGQGEEKLFF.

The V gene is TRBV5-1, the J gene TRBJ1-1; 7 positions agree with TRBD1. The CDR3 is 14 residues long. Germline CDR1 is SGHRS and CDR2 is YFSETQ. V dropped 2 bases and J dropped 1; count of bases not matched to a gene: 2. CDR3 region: CASSFWTGNTEAFF. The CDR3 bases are TGCGCCAGCAGCTTTTGGACAGGGAACACTGAAGCTTTCTTT.

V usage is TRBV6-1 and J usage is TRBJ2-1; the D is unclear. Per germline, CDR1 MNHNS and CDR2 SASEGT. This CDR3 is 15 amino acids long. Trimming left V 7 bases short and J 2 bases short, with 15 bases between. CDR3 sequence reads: CASTAFARTYNEQFF. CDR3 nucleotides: TGTGCCAGCACCGCCTTTGCCCGAACCTACAATGAGCAGTTCTTC.

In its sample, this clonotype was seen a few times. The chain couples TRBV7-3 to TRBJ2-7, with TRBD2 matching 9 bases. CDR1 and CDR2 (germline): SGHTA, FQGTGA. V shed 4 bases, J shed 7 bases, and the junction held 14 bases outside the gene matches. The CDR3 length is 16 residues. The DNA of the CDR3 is TGTGCCAGCAGCTACTCCTCATTAGCGGGAGTCGATGAGCAGTACTTC. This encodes CASSYSSLAGVDEQYF.

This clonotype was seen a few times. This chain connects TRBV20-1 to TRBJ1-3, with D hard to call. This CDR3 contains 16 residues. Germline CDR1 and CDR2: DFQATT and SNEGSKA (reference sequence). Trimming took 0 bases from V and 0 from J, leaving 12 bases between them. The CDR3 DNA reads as TGCAGTGCTAGAGATCCGGCCAGGCCCTCTGGAAACACCATATATTTT. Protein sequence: CSARDPARPSGNTIYF.

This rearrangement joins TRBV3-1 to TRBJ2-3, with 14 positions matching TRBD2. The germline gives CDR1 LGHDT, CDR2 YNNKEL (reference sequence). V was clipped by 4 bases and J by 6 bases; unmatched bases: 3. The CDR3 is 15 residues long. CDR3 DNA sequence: TGTGCCAGCAGCCGACTAGCGGGAGGGTCCGATACGCAGTATTTT. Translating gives CASSRLAGGSDTQYF.

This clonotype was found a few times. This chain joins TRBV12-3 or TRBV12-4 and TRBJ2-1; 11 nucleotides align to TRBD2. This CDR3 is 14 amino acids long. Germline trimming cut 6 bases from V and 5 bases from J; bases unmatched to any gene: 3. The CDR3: CASRGTSGNNEQFF. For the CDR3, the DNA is TGTGCCAGCAGGGGGACTAGCGGAAACAATGAGCAGTTCTTC.

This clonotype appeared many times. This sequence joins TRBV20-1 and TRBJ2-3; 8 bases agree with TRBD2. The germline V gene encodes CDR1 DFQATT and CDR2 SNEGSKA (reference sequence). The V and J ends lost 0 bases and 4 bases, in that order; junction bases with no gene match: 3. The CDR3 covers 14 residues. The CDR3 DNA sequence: TGCAGTGCTAGAGATTATAGCGGGGCAGATACGCAGTATTTT. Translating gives CSARDYSGADTQYF.

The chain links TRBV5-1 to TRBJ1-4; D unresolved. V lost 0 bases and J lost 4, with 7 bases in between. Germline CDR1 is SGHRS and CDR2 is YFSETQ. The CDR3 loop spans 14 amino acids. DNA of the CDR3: TGCGCCAGCAGCTTGGAGTACCTTAATGAAAAACTGTTTTTT. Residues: CASSLEYLNEKLFF.

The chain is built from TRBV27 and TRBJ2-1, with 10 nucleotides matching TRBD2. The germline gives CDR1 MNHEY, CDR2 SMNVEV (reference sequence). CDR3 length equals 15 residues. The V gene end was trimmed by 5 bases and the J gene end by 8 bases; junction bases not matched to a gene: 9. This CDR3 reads CASSPYSGRLDEQFF. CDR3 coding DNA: TGTGCCAGCAGTCCATATAGCGGGAGGTTAGATGAGCAGTTCTTC.

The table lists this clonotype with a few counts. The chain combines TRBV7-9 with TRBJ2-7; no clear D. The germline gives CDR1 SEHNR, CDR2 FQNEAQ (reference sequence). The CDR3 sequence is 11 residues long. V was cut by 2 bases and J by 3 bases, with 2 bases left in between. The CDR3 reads CASSLIYEQYF. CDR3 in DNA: TGTGCCAGCAGCTTAATCTACGAGCAGTACTTC.

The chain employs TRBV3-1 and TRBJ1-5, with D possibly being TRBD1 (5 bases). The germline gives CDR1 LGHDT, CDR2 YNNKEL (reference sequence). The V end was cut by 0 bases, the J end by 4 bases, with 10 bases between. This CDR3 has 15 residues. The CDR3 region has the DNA TGTGCCAGCAGCCAAGATAGGGGTGGTAATCAGCCCCAGCATTTT. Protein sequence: CASSQDRGGNQPQHF.